The following is a T cell receptor beta chain sequence with its context. Its antigen is currently not known. No much larger clone is present one base from it, and per-base qualities are unavailable. This record belongs to a study of Ad26.COV2.S vaccination and SARS-CoV-2 variants (TCRdb year 2021). For the wider study: Vaccine-arm donors were drawn from COV1001, a multicentre, randomized, double-blind, placebo-controlled phase I-IIa trial of Ad26.COV2.S in healthy adults. Ad26.COV2.S was given intramuscularly at 5x10^10 or 1x10^11 viral particles, as a single shot or as two shots 56 days apart. Sequencing of the TCRbeta repertoire served to evaluate the specificity and breadth of SARS-CoV-2-reactive T cell receptors following Ad26.COV2.S vaccination. The TCR-sequenced set comprised about 30 samples: around 20 Ad26.COV2.S vaccine recipients, 5 placebo recipients and 8 SARS-CoV-2 convalescent individuals. Trial participants were randomized into five groups of five, in which low-dose or high-dose Ad26.COV2.S was given once or twice, or placebo was given on both occasions. Investigators remained blinded to trial group allocation during experiments and outcome assessment. General conclusions and limits of the study: The study was not powered for comparison of responses between vaccine doses or regimens. After vaccination, substantial breadth of spike-specific CD8+ and CD4+ T cell responses was reported. Ad26.COV2.S recipients had higher spike-specific TCR breadth than placebo recipients (P = 0.0014). Non-spike TCR breadth was comparable between vaccine and placebo recipients, consistent with the vaccine containing only spike. The authors noted that the TCR breadth and depth analyses may have underestimated total T cell responses.

The treatment or condition label, read with the paper, signifies: around 19 received Ad26.COV2.S at low or high dose, single or two shots; 5 received placebo; per-sample allocation not given. For vaccine and placebo recipients, repertoires were sequenced using samples collected on day 63 after the first injection. Cohort 1b enrolled 25 to 30 adults aged 18-55 years at a single site in Boston, USA, between 29 July and 7 August 2020. As a vaccine, Ad26.COV2.S was a replication-incompetent adenovirus type 26 vector that expressed a prefusion-stabilized SARS-CoV-2 spike protein derived from the original Wuhan strain. TCRbeta CDR3 regions were sequenced with the immunoSEQ Assay. After extraction, genomic DNA underwent amplification by bias-controlled multiplex PCR, followed by high-throughput sequencing. Processing in the source paper ran as follows. To quantify the absolute abundance of each unique TCRbeta CDR3 region, sequences were collapsed and filtered. T cell fraction was estimated by normalization of TCRbeta template counts to usable DNA, with usable DNA being measured through amplification of reference genes present in all nucleated cells. Repertoire TCRs were annotated as SARS-CoV-2-specific by exact matching of V gene, CDR3 amino acid sequence and J gene to a known reactive TCR set. The reference SARS-CoV-2 TCR set was derived from MIRA and filtered for enrichment in COVID-19-positive ImmuneCODE repertoires, a step that removed public or cross-reactive TCRs. Using the MIRA antigens, annotated TCRs were further analysed by specific ORF or by position within an ORF. Breadth was defined as the number of annotated unique rearrangements divided by the total number of unique productive rearrangements, and depth was defined as the summed frequency of the annotated unique rearrangements. Two-sided Wilcoxon rank-sum tests were used to compare TCR breadth between groups. The table comes from immuneACCESS by way of TCRdb, which keeps in-frame sequences with V and J called. Part of the clones is missing from these tables; in studies checked, under half for an unresolved V gene and the rest for unknown reasons. V and J calls plus clone size are reproduced from that table; the DNA served to infer D and trimming. The sample table lists some 410,000 clones, 92% of them with a count of one. The top ten constitute more than 1.5% of the sample.

From the cysteine through the phenylalanine, the CDR3 covers 15 amino acids. Only the CDR3 part of the read is kept: 45 bases, read in frame from the first base. Trimming costs V 7 bases and J 3 bases, and their ends lie 16 bases apart. According to the germline V gene, CDR1 reads LGHNT and CDR2 reads FRNRAP. The receptor chain draws on TRBV12-5 and TRBJ2-1, with the D gene uncertain. The clonotype originates from a person between 18 and 60 years old who received the Ad26.COV2.S COVID-19 vaccine or a placebo. The specimen was peripheral blood, collected in a trial of Ad26.COV2.S vaccine versus placebo. This receptor carries the CDR3 CASDPTSGLYNEQFF. The base sequence is TGTGCTAGTGACCCGACCTCCGGCCTCTACAATGAGCAGTTCTTC.